The TCR beta chain described here comes from a study of CD8 T cells in Susac syndrome. Random hexamers served to reverse transcribe roughly 0.45 to 1 ug RNA. Amplification of TCR beta CDR3 spanned 54 Vbeta and 13 Jbeta via immunoSEQ multiplex PCR. TCRdb re-analysed the immunoSEQ multiplex PCR reads in MiXCR, keeping a single row per CDR3 protein. The data contain 120,000 or so distinct CDR3 sequences, roughly 94% of them singletons. The V gene's germline CDR1 is SQVTM and CDR2 ANQGSEA. The length of the CDR3 is 15 residues. V was shortened by 6 bases and J by 10 bases, with 24 bases between the two germline ends. This clonotype has just one count. CD8+ and CD4+ T cells taken from blood had their TCR beta sequenced.

Sequencing was performed on CD4+ T cells from PBMCs. The J gene is TRBJ2-2, the V gene TRBV29-1; D may be TRBD1 (7 bases). The TCR sequence derives from a human donor with multiple sclerosis. CDR3 loop: CSVRDRLTPKEELFF. Here the CDR3 DNA reads TGCAGCGTGCGGGACAGACTAACACCGAAGGAGGAGCTGTTTTTT.